These T cell receptor beta chains were read from a single sample in a study of graft-versus-host responses after intestinal transplantation. TCRdb keeps only in-frame clones here, not all; method: immunoSEQ multiplex PCR. The sample records approximately 14,000 clones, 67% being singletons. Sample: ileum tissue, taken 650 to 700 days after intestinal transplantation. All receptors come from a human patient who received an intestinal transplant, so some T cells may come from the graft donor. CDR3s include the opening cysteine and the closing phenylalanine or tryptophan. D genes are given only for firm matches. Expanded clones are given a class, and other clones once, few, many or no size at all.

>TRBD1|TRBJ2-5|TRBV19|.
TGTGCCAGTAGTATGGGGACAGCGAGGGGAGAGACCCAGTACTTC
CASSMGTARGETQYF
>TRBD1|TRBJ1-1|TRBV4-1|.
TGCGCCAGCAGCCAGGGACAGGGGAGTGAAGCTTTCTTT
CASSQGQGSEAFF
>TRBD2|TRBJ2-3|TRBV13|.
TGTGCCAGCAGCTGGACTAGCGGCACAGATACGCAGTATTTT
CASSWTSGTDTQYF
>TRBD1|TRBJ1-2|TRBV5-1|.
TGCGCCAGCAGCTTGGAGGGACAGGGTAATGGCTACACCTTC
CASSLEGQGNGYTF
>.|TRBJ1-4|TRBV19|once
TGTGCCAGTAGTAGCCAGGGGCTGGCTAATGAAAAACTGTTTTTT
CASSSQGLANEKLFF
>TRBD1|TRBJ2-1|TRBV27|.
TGTGCCAGCAGTTTGGGACAGTTCTACAATGAGCAGTTCTTC
CASSLGQFYNEQFF
>TRBD2|TRBJ2-1|TRBV6-4|.
TGTGCCAGCAGTGACGGGGGGGCCTACAATGAGCAGTTCTTC
CASSDGGAYNEQFF
>.|TRBJ1-6|TRBV5-6|.
TGTGCCAGCAGGAGGACAGAGTTTAATTCACCCCTCCACTTT
CASRRTEFNSPLHF
>.|TRBJ2-7|TRBV7-2|.
TGTGCCAGCAGCTTAGCCCCAGGGTCCTACGAGCAGTACTTC
CASSLAPGSYEQYF
>TRBD1|TRBJ1-1|TRBV5-4|.
TGTGCCAGCAGCTTGGCCCGACAGGGGGCGCGGACTGAAGCTTTCTTT
CASSLARQGARTEAFF
>TRBD2|TRBJ2-1|TRBV19|once
TGTGCCAGTAGTATAGGTCTAGCGGGGGGAAATGAGCAGTTCTTC
CASSIGLAGGNEQFF
>.|TRBJ1-2|TRBV5-1|once
TGCGCCAGCAGCTTGGTAGTGCCAGGGATAAAGGGCTACACCTTC
CASSLVVPGIKGYTF
>.|TRBJ2-3|TRBV7-2|.
TGTGCCAGCACCTTAGGACTGGACACAGATACGCAGTATTTT
CASTLGLDTDTQYF
>TRBD2|TRBJ2-7|TRBV4-3|.
TGCGCCAGCAGCTCATTACTAGCGGGGGACCCCTACGAGCAGTACTTC
CASSSLLAGDPYEQYF
>.|TRBJ2-7|TRBV7-9|.
TGTGCCAGCAGCTCTCCCCGAGGGAGCGAGCAGTACTTC
CASSSPRGSEQYF
>TRBD2|TRBJ2-3|TRBV7-2|.
TGTGCCAGCAGCTTAGGGGGGTCTAGCGGGGTCACGCAGTATTTT
CASSLGGSSGVTQYF
>TRBD1|TRBJ1-1|TRBV5-1|few
TGCGCCAGCAGCTTAACGTTACAGGGGACTGAAGCTTTCTTT
CASSLTLQGTEAFF
>.|TRBJ1-2|TRBV19|.
TGTGCCAGTAGTCGGGAAAATCTGGTTTATGGCTACACCTTC
CASSRENLVYGYTF
>TRBD1|TRBJ2-7|TRBV10-3|once
TGTGCCATCAGTGGGGGACAGGGCTACGAGCAGTACTTC
CAISGGQGYEQYF
>.|TRBJ2-2|TRBV7-6|.
TGTGCCAGCAGCCTGGACATCCCCGGGGAGCTGTTTTTT
CASSLDIPGELFF
>TRBD1|TRBJ1-2|TRBV30|.
TGTGCCAGTGGGACAGGGGGTATCGGTGGCTACACCTTC
CASGTGGIGGYTF
>.|TRBJ2-7|TRBV19|few
TGTGCCAGTAGTATAGCAGGGAAGGTGTACGAGCAGTACTTC
CASSIAGKVYEQYF
>.|TRBJ2-7|TRBV18|few
TGTGCCAGCTCACCACCCGACAGCTACGAGCAGTACTTC
CASSPPDSYEQYF
>TRBD1|TRBJ2-2|TRBV7-9|.
TGTGCCAGCAGCGGAGGACAGGGACCGAACACCGGGGAGCTGTTTTTT
CASSGGQGPNTGELFF
>TRBD2|TRBJ2-1|TRBV23-1|.
TGCGCCAGCAGTCACCTCAGCGGGGGGGGGAATGAGCAGTTCTTC
CASSHLSGGGNEQFF
>TRBD2|TRBJ2-3|TRBV6-5|once
TGTGCCAGCAGCATAGCGGGGGGCACAGATACGCAGTATTTT
CASSIAGGTDTQYF
>TRBD2|TRBJ2-5|TRBV2|few
TGTGCCAGCACGGGGTTGGGGGGGCAAGAGACCCAGTACTTC
CASTGLGGQETQYF
>TRBD2|TRBJ2-1|TRBV6-1|few
TGTGCCAGCAGTGGGACTAGCGGGGGGTACAATGAGCAGTTCTTC
CASSGTSGGYNEQFF
>.|TRBJ1-6|TRBV9|.
TGTGCCAGCAGCGCCGCGGACAGACCTAATTCACCCCTCCACTTT
CASSAADRPNSPLHF
>TRBD2|TRBJ2-3|TRBV27|few
TGTGCCAGCAGTTTAAAGGGGCTAGCGGGGTACTTGGGCACAGATACGCAGTATTTT
CASSLKGLAGYLGTDTQYF
>TRBD1|TRBJ2-2|TRBV27|.
TGTGCCAGCTCCCAACCCCGGGACAGGGCATCGAACACCGGGGAGCTGTTTTTT
CASSQPRDRASNTGELFF
>TRBD1|TRBJ1-1|TRBV27|medium-sized
TGTGCCAGCAGTTCGCCGGGACAGGGGAACACTGAAGCTTTCTTT
CASSSPGQGNTEAFF
>.|TRBJ1-5|TRBV6-1|.
TGTGCCAGCAGTGAAACGGAAGGGGGCAATCAGCCCCAGCATTTT
CASSETEGGNQPQHF
>.|TRBJ2-1|TRBV4-3|.
TGCGCCAGCAGCCAAGATTTTTATTCGGGGAGCTCCTACAATGAGCAGTTCTTC
CASSQDFYSGSSYNEQFF
>TRBD2|TRBJ2-3|TRBV7-2|.
TGTGCCAGCAGCTTAAGGCGGGGGGGCACAGATACGCAGTATTTT
CASSLRRGGTDTQYF
>.|TRBJ2-1|TRBV7-2|.
TGTGCCAGCAGCTCCACCGCCGAACAGGGACTATCCTACAATGAGCAGTTCTTC
CASSSTAEQGLSYNEQFF
>.|TRBJ1-5|TRBV4-1|.
TGCGCCAGCAGCCAAGTGGGCGGGTTGGGAAATCAGCCCCAGCATTTT
CASSQVGGLGNQPQHF